Listed below are T cell receptor beta chains from one sample, sequenced in a study of T cells after yellow fever vaccination. TCRdb processed the 5' RACE reads anew with MiXCR; each CDR3 protein has one entry. Of about 320,000 distinct CDR3 sequences in the sample, under 15% were seen once. This specimen consisted of CD4+ T cells sorted from PBMCs, obtained 15 days after the yellow fever booster vaccination. These receptors originate from a young man who received the YFV17D yellow fever vaccine. CDR3s include the opening cysteine and the closing phenylalanine or tryptophan. D genes are given only for firm matches. Size values are once, few and many counts, or a class for expanded clones, and some rows have none.

cdr3_aa	cdr3_nt	clone_size	d_call	v_call	j_call
CSALSSGRGETQYF	TGCAGTGCCCTGAGTTCAGGGCGTGGGGAGACCCAGTACTTC	few	NA	TRBV20-1	TRBJ2-5
CASSQGLGTQPQHF	TGTGCCAGCAGTCAAGGTTTGGGAACTCAGCCCCAGCATTTT	NA	NA	TRBV2	TRBJ1-5
CSVVGQGSPGELFF	TGCAGCGTTGTGGGACAGGGGTCCCCCGGGGAGCTGTTTTTT	NA	TRBD1	TRBV29-1	TRBJ2-2
CSVYRDRGRQETQYF	TGCAGCGTTTATAGGGACAGGGGGAGGCAGGAGACCCAGTACTTC	few	TRBD1	TRBV29-1	TRBJ2-5
CSVIVANQPQHF	TGCAGCGTTATTGTGGCGAATCAGCCCCAGCATTTT	NA	NA	TRBV29-1	TRBJ1-5
CSVGVQGVMNIQYF	TGCAGCGTGGGAGTACAGGGGGTGATGAACATTCAGTACTTC	NA	TRBD1	TRBV29-1	TRBJ2-4
CASSPYGENTEAFF	TGTGCCAGCTCCCCTTATGGGGAGAACACTGAAGCTTTCTTT	NA	NA	TRBV7-9	TRBJ1-1
CASSANAGQETQYF	TGTGCCAGCAGCGCTAACGCAGGGCAAGAGACCCAGTACTTC	NA	NA	TRBV7-2	TRBJ2-5
CASSLWYTEAFF	TGTGCCAGCAGCTTGTGGTACACTGAAGCTTTCTTT	NA	NA	TRBV7-2	TRBJ1-1
CASSRSIPQGRGEKLFF	TGTGCCAGCAGCCGCTCAATACCACAGGGTCGGGGTGAAAAACTGTTTTTT	NA	NA	TRBV6-5	TRBJ1-4
CASSEGVMQPQHF	TGTGCCAGCTCGGAGGGGGTAATGCAGCCCCAGCATTTT	many	NA	TRBV18	TRBJ1-5
CASSSGLAGSDGTQYF	TGTGCCAGCAGCTCCGGACTAGCGGGGAGCGACGGTACGCAGTATTTT	NA	TRBD2	TRBV7-3	TRBJ2-3
CASSSRPGFSSEQYF	TGTGCCAGCAGCTCGCGTCCCGGGTTCTCTTCCGAGCAGTACTTC	NA	NA	TRBV11-2	TRBJ2-7
CASSEGVSYTF	TGCGCCAGCAGCGAGGGAGTTAGCTACACCTTC	NA	NA	TRBV5-1	TRBJ1-2
CASSPQTGLAGNTDTQYF	TGTGCCAGCAGCCCCCAGACGGGACTAGCGGGGAACACAGATACGCAGTATTTT	NA	TRBD2	TRBV6-2/TRBV6-3	TRBJ2-3
CASSQTGRGTDTQYF	TGCGCCAGCAGCCAGACAGGCCGGGGCACAGATACGCAGTATTTT	few	NA	TRBV4-1	TRBJ2-3
CASTSPSSPIQYF	TGCGCCAGCACGTCTCCTAGTTCGCCCATTCAGTACTTC	NA	NA	TRBV5-1	TRBJ2-4
CASSWRGETQYF	TGCGCCAGCAGCTGGCGAGGGGAGACCCAGTACTTC	NA	NA	TRBV5-1	TRBJ2-5
CASSGDTYNQPQHF	TGTGCCAGCAGTGGGGACACCTACAATCAGCCCCAGCATTTT	few	NA	TRBV25-1	TRBJ1-5
CASSRLTQGADGYTF	TGCGCCAGCAGCCGCCTGACTCAGGGGGCGGATGGCTACACCTTC	few	TRBD1	TRBV4-3	TRBJ1-2
CASSPRGQGLNTGELFF	TGTGCCAGCTCACCAAGAGGACAGGGACTGAACACCGGGGAGCTGTTTTTT	NA	TRBD1	TRBV18	TRBJ2-2
CASSTSGGANEQYF	TGTGCCAGCAGCACTAGCGGGGGGGCCAACGAGCAGTACTTC	NA	TRBD2	TRBV7-3	TRBJ2-7
CASSEEGLDLALVF	TGTGCCAGCAGTGAAGAGGGTCTCGATCTCGCCCTGGTTTTC	NA	NA	TRBV6-1	TRBJ1-2
CASSPDGTVTGNTIYF	TGCGCCAGCAGCCCGGACGGGACAGTGACTGGAAACACCATATATTTT	few	TRBD1	TRBV5-1	TRBJ1-3
CAISGLSSGIGQETQYF	TGTGCCATCAGTGGCTTAAGTAGCGGGATTGGCCAAGAGACCCAGTACTTC	few	TRBD2	TRBV10-3	TRBJ2-5
CASRGTLGKEAFF	TGTGCCAGCAGGGGGACACTCGGAAAAGAAGCTTTCTTT	NA	NA	TRBV6-1	TRBJ1-1
CASSFGPTSYEQYF	TGTGCCAGCAGCTTCGGGCCCACGTCCTACGAGCAGTACTTC	NA	NA	TRBV7-3	TRBJ2-7
CASRYSTGAETQYF	TGCGCCAGCAGATATTCGACAGGGGCAGAGACCCAGTACTTC	NA	TRBD1	TRBV5-1	TRBJ2-5
CASSLVEGRSYEQYF	TGCGCCAGCAGCTTGGTGGAGGGAAGATCTTACGAGCAGTACTTC	few	NA	TRBV5-1	TRBJ2-7
CASSERLAGIDTQYF	TGTGCCAGCAGTGAACGGCTAGCGGGGATAGATACGCAGTATTTT	many	TRBD2	TRBV6-1	TRBJ2-3
CSVSKTGNGETQYF	TGCAGCGTGAGCAAGACAGGGAATGGAGAGACCCAGTACTTC	many	TRBD1	TRBV29-1	TRBJ2-5
CASSRGGSGANVLTF	TGTGCCAGCAGTCGAGGGGGCTCAGGGGCCAACGTCCTGACTTTC	many	TRBD1	TRBV6-5	TRBJ2-6
CSVARLAGDTGELFF	TGCAGCGTTGCCAGACTAGCGGGGGACACCGGGGAGCTGTTTTTT	few	TRBD2	TRBV29-1	TRBJ2-2
CASSDTTPGHKETQYF	TGTGCCAGCAGCGATACGACTCCGGGACACAAAGAGACCCAGTACTTC	few	NA	TRBV7-9	TRBJ2-5
CSAMAAGVEETQYF	TGCAGTGCTATGGCAGCGGGGGTGGAAGAGACCCAGTACTTC	many	TRBD2	TRBV20-1	TRBJ2-5
CASSQDATARLQYF	TGCGCCAGCAGCCAAGATGCCACGGCCAGGCTACAGTACTTC	many	NA	TRBV4-3	TRBJ2-7
CASSQPPPTNEKLFF	TGCGCCAGCAGCCAACCCCCGCCAACTAATGAAAAACTGTTTTTT	NA	NA	TRBV4-1	TRBJ1-4
CATLAGREGYQPQHF	TGTGCCACCCTGGCCGGGCGGGAAGGGTATCAGCCCCAGCATTTT	many	NA	TRBV10-3	TRBJ1-5
CASGPLSTGTNPYGYTF	TGTGCTAGTGGCCCTCTCTCAACCGGGACCAACCCTTATGGCTACACCTTC	few	NA	TRBV12-5	TRBJ1-2
CASSSSRTGDTQYF	TGTGCCAGCAGCTCCTCCCGAACTGGAGATACGCAGTATTTT	NA	NA	TRBV11-2	TRBJ2-3
CSASPSGGIVFF	TGCAGTGCTAGTCCGAGCGGGGGTATTGTATTCTTC	many	TRBD2	TRBV20-1	TRBJ2-1
CASSQPLQGALGGELFF	TGCGCCAGCAGCCAACCACTACAGGGGGCTTTAGGCGGGGAGCTGTTTTTT	once	TRBD1	TRBV4-1	TRBJ2-2
CASSMRGVYYTF	TGTGCCAGTAGTATGAGAGGGGTTTACTACACCTTC	few	NA	TRBV19	TRBJ1-2
CASSEYNSEQYF	TGTGCCAGCAGTGAGTACAACAGCGAGCAGTACTTC	NA	NA	TRBV2	TRBJ2-7
CASTFISGNTEAFF	TGCGCCAGCACCTTTATTTCGGGTAACACTGAAGCTTTCTTT	few	NA	TRBV5-1	TRBJ1-1
CASSFRVRGTKDIQYF	TGTGCCAGCAGCTTTCGGGTCCGGGGTACGAAAGACATTCAGTACTTC	many	NA	TRBV7-8	TRBJ2-4
CSARGVGGTDTQYF	TGCAGTGCTAGGGGGGTGGGAGGCACAGATACGCAGTATTTT	few	NA	TRBV20-1	TRBJ2-3
CASIKGGQFSGNTIYF	TGTGCCAGCATCAAGGGGGGCCAGTTCTCTGGAAACACCATATATTTT	few	NA	TRBV28	TRBJ1-3
CASSVQGTSSYGYTF	TGTGCCAGCAGCGTACAGGGCACTTCAAGCTATGGCTACACCTTC	few	NA	TRBV9	TRBJ1-2
CASRVGRAYEQYF	TGTGCCAGCAGGGTCGGCAGGGCCTACGAGCAGTACTTC	NA	NA	TRBV28	TRBJ2-7
CASSTLRETQYF	TGTGCCAGCAGCACCCTTAGGGAGACCCAGTACTTC	NA	NA	TRBV7-3	TRBJ2-5
CASSYLGGRNSPLHF	TGCGCCAGCAGCTACCTGGGCGGGCGTAATTCACCCCTCCACTTT	few	NA	TRBV5-1	TRBJ1-6
CASTSMEGNEQFF	TGTGCCAGCACCTCGATGGAGGGCAATGAGCAGTTCTTC	NA	NA	TRBV6-2/TRBV6-3	TRBJ2-1
CSASTGPASYSNQPQHF	TGCAGTGCCAGCACGGGGCCCGCCTCGTATAGCAATCAGCCCCAGCATTTT	few	NA	TRBV20-1	TRBJ1-5
CSATRQALPTDTQYF	TGCAGTGCTACCAGACAGGCACTCCCGACAGATACGCAGTATTTT	NA	NA	TRBV20-1	TRBJ2-3
CASSTGLRNTGELFF	TGTGCCAGCAGCACGGGACTTAGAAACACCGGGGAGCTGTTTTTT	NA	NA	TRBV11-2	TRBJ2-2